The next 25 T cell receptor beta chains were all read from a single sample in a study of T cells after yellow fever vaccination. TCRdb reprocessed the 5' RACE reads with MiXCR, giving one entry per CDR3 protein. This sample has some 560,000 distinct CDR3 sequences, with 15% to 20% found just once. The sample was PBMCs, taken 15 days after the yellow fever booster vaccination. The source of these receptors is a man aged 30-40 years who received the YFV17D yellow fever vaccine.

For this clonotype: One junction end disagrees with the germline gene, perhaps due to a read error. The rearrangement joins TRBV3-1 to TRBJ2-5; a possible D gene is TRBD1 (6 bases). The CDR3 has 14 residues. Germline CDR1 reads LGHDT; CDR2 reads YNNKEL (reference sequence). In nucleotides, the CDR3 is TGTGCCAGCAGCCAACGCGTGAGGACAGCTCGATCCGACTTC. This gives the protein CASSQRVRTARSDF.

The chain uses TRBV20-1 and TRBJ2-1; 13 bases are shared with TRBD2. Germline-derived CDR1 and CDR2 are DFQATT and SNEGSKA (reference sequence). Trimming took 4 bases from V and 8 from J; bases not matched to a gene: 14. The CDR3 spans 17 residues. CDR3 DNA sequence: TGCAGTGCTAACAGGAGAACCTGGACTAGCGGGAGCGATGAGCAGTTCTTC. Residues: CSANRRTWTSGSDEQFF.

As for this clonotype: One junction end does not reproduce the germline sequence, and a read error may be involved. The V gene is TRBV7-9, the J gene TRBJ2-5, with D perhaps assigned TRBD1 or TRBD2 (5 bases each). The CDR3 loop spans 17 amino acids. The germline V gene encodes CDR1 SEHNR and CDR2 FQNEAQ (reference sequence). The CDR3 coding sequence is TGTGCCAGCCACCAATGGCAGAGGGGTCCCCGAGTGGAGACCCTGTACTTC. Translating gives CASHQWQRGPRVETLYF.

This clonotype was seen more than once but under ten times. CDR3 amino acids: CAISETTLAGGLNEQFF. The CDR3 bases are TGTGCCATCAGTGAAACGACACTAGCGGGAGGGCTCAATGAGCAGTTCTTC. V usage is TRBV10-3 and J usage is TRBJ2-1; 13 bases line up with TRBD2. The germline V gene has CDR1 ENHRY and CDR2 SYGVKD. This CDR3 is built from 17 residues. V shed 3 bases, J shed 6 bases, and the junction held 8 bases outside the gene matches.

The CDR3 bases are TGTGCTAGTGGTCCGGGAGGGGTCGAGCAGTACTTC. As protein: CASGPGGVEQYF. The rearrangement uses TRBV12-5 and TRBJ2-7; 8 bases fit TRBD2. The CDR3 contains 12 residues. In germline, CDR1 is LGHNT, CDR2 FRNRAP. V lost 5 bases to trimming and J lost 6 bases; unmatched junction nucleotides: 3. The variable domain in full, with the rest retrieved from reference TRBV12-5 and TRBJ2-7, is DARVTQTPRHKVTEMGQEVTMRCQPILGHNTVFWYRQTMMQGLELLAYFRNRAPLDDSGMPKDRFSAEMPDATLATLKIQPSEPRDSAVYFCASGPGGVEQYFGPGTRLTVT.

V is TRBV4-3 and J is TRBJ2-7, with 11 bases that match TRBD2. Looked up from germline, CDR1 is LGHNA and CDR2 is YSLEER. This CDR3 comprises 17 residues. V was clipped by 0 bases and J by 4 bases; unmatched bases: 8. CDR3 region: CASSQDAALAGEYEQYF. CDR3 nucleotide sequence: TGCGCCAGCAGCCAAGATGCGGCACTAGCGGGAGAATACGAGCAGTACTTC.

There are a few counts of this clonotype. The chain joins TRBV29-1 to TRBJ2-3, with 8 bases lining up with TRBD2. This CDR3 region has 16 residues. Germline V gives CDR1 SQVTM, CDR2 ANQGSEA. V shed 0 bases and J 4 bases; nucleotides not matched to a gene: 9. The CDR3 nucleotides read TGCAGCGTTGAAGATGGTGGTAGCGGGATCGCAGATACGCAGTATTTT. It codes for CSVEDGGSGIADTQYF.

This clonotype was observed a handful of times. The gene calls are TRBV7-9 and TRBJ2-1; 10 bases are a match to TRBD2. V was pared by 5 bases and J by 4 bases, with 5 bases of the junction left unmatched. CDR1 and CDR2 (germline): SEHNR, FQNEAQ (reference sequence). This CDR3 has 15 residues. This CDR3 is CASSLSGGIYNEQFF. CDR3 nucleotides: TGTGCCAGCAGCCTTAGCGGGGGGATTTACAATGAGCAGTTCTTC.

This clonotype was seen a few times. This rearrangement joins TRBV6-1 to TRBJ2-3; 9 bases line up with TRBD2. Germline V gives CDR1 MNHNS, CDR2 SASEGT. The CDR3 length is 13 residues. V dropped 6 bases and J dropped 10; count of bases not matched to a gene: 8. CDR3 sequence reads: CASRGLATESQYF. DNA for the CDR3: TGTGCCAGCAGGGGACTAGCTACTGAGTCGCAGTATTTT.

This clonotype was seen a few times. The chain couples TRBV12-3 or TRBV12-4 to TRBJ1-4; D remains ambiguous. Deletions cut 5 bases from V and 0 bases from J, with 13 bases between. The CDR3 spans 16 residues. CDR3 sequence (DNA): TGTGCCAGCAGTCCCTGGGCTGCTGCAACTAATGAAAAACTGTTTTTT. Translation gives CASSPWAAATNEKLFF.

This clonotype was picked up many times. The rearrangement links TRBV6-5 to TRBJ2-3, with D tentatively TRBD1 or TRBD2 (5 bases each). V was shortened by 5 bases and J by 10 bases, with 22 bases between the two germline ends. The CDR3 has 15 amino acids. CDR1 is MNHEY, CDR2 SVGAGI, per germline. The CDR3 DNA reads TGTGCCAGCAGTCCACTGACTTACCGGGGCCCTGCGCAGTATTTT. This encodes CASSPLTYRGPAQYF.

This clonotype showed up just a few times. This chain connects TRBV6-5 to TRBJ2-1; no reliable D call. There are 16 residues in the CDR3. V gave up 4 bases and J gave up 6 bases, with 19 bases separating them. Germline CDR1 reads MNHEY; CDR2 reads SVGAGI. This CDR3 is CASSSDLAPRVNEQFF. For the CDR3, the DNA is TGTGCCAGCAGTTCGGATTTAGCCCCGCGTGTCAATGAGCAGTTCTTC.

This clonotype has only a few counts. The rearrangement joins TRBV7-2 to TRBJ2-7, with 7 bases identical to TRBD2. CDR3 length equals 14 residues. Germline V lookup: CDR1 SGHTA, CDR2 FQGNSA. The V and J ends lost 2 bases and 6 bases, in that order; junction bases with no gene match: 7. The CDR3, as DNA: TGTGCCAGCAGCTTATTCGGGGGGACTGGCGAGCAGTACTTC. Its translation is CASSLFGGTGEQYF. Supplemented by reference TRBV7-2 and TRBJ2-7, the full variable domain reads GAGVSQSPSNKVTEKGKDVELRCDPISGHTALYWYRQSLGQGLEFLIYFQGNSAPDKSGLPSDRFSAERTGGSVSTLTIQRTQQEDSAVYLCASSLFGGTGEQYFGPGTRLTVT.

The CDR3 bases are TGTGCCAGCAGATGGTCGGGGCAAGCTTTCTTT. Translating it yields CASRWSGQAFF. The chain is built from TRBV6-5 and TRBJ1-1; D may be TRBD1 (5 bases). This CDR3 contains 11 residues. CDR1 and CDR2 (germline): MNHEY, SVGAGI. The V and J ends lost 6 bases and 9 bases respectively, with 11 bases between them.

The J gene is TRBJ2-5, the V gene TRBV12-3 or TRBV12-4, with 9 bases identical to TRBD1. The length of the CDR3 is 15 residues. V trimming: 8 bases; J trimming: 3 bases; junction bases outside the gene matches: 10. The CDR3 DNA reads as TGTGCCAGCTCTAGGGCGGGACAGGGAAAAGAGACCCAGTACTTC. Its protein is CASSRAGQGKETQYF.

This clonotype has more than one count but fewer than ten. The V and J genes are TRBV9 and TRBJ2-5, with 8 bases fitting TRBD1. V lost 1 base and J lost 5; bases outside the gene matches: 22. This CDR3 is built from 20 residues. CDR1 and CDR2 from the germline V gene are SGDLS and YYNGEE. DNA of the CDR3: TGTGCCAGCAGCGTACACCCCGCCGACCACTCCCAGGGGGCCGGGGAGACCCAGTACTTC. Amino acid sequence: CASSVHPADHSQGAGETQYF.

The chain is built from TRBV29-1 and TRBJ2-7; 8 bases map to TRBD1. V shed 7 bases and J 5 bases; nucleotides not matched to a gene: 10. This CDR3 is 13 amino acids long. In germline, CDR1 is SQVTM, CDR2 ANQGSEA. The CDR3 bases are TGCAGCGGCTGGGGACAGGACGTAAACGAGCAGTACTTC. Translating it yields CSGWGQDVNEQYF.

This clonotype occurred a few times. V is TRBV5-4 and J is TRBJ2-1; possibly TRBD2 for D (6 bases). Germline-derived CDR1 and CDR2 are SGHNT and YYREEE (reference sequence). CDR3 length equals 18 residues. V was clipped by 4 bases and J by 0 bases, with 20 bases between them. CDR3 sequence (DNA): TGTGCCAGCAGCGTCCGGGACTTAGTAATATTCTCCTACAATGAGCAGTTCTTC. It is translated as CASSVRDLVIFSYNEQFF.

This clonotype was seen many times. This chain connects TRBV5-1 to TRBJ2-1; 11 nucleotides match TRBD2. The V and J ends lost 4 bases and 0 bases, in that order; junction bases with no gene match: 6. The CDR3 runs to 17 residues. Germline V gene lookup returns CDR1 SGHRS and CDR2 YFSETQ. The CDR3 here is CASSLTSGSGSYNEQFF. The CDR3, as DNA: TGCGCCAGCAGCCTAACTAGCGGGAGTGGCTCCTACAATGAGCAGTTCTTC.

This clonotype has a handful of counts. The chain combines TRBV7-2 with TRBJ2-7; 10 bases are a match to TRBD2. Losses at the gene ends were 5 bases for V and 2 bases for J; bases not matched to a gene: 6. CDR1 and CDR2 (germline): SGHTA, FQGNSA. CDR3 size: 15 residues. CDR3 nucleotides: TGTGCCAGCAGCGAGCGGACTAGCGGCCCCTACGAGCAGTACTTC. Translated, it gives CASSERTSGPYEQYF.

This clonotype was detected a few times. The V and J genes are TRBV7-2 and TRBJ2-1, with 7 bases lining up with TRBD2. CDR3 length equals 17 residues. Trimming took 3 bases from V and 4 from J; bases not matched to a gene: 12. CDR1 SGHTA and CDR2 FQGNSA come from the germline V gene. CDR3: CASSFPPGGTIYNEQFF. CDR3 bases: TGTGCCAGCAGCTTCCCCCCGGGAGGTACCATTTACAATGAGCAGTTCTTC.

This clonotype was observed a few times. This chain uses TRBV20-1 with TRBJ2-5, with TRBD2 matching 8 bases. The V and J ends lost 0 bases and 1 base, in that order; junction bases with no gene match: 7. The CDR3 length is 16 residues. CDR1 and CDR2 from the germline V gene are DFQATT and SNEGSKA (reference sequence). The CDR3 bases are TGCAGTGCTAGAGATGGGCTCACTAGCGGCCAAGAGACCCAGTACTTC. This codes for CSARDGLTSGQETQYF.

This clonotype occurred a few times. DNA of the CDR3: TGTGCCAGCAGTTCCCTTCCAGGGGGCGGCGGGGAGCTGTTTTTT. Translated, it gives CASSSLPGGGGELFF. V usage is TRBV28 and J usage is TRBJ2-2; 8 nucleotides match TRBD1. V was clipped by 4 bases and J by 7 bases; unmatched bases: 8. Germline V gives CDR1 MDHEN, CDR2 SYDVKM. CDR3 length equals 15 residues.

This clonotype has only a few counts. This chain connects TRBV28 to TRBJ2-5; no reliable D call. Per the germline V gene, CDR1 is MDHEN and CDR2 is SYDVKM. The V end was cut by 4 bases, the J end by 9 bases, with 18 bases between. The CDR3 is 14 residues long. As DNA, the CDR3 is TGTGCCAGCAGTTCAAGTCAGCGAGGCCGGGCCCAGTACTTC. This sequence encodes CASSSSQRGRAQYF.

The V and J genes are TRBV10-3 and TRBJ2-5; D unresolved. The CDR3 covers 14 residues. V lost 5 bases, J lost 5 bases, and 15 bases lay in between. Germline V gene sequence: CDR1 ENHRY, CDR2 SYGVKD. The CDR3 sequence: CAISSQTLRETQYF. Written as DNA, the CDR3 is TGTGCCATCAGTTCACAGACGTTGAGGGAGACCCAGTACTTC.